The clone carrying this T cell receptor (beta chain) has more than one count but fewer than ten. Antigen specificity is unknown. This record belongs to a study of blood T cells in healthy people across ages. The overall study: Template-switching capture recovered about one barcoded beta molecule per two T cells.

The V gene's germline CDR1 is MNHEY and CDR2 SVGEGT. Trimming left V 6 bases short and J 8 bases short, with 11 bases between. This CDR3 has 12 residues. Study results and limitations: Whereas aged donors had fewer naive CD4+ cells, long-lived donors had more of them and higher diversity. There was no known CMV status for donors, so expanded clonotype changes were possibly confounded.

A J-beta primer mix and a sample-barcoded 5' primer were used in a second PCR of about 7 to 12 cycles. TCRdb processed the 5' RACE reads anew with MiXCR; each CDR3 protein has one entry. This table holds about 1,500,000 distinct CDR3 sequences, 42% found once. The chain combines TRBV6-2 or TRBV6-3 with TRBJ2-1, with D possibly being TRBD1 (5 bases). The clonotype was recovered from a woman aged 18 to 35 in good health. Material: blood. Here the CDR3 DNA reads TGTGCCAGCAGCCAGGGTTCCGATGAGCAGTTCTTC. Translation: CASSQGSDEQFF.